These 27 T cell receptor beta chains came from one sample sequenced in a study of blood T cell repertoires in COVID-19. The assay was immunoSEQ multiplex PCR, and TCRdb's table has in-frame clones only and misses some. The profile shows tens of thousands of clones, about 90% of them singletons. The source material was peripheral blood. The receptor set was obtained from a human donor in a cohort sampled during active COVID-19.

In regard to this clone: Within the sample, other DNA sequences also encode this same CDR3. The rearrangement links TRBV5-1 to TRBJ2-2; TRBD2 matches at 11 bases. J lost 5 bases, V lost 4 bases, and 1 base had no gene match. Per germline, CDR1 SGHRS and CDR2 YFSETQ. The length of the CDR3 is 14 residues. The CDR3 spells CASSLAGGTGELFF. The CDR3 nucleotides are TGCGCCAGCAGCCTAGCGGGAGGTACCGGGGAGCTGTTTTTT.

J is TRBJ1-2 and V is TRBV6-6; D uncertain. From germline, CDR1 is MNHNY and CDR2 SVGAGI (reference sequence). V gave up 6 bases and J gave up 3 bases, with 17 bases separating them. The CDR3 consists of 15 residues. CDR3 nucleotide sequence: TGTGCCAGCAGCCCTAGACGCGGCGCGGACTATGGCTACACCTTC. This sequence encodes CASSPRRGADYGYTF.

The J gene is TRBJ1-2, the V gene TRBV27; D is possibly TRBD1 (5 bases). Per the germline V gene, CDR1 is MNHEY and CDR2 is SMNVEV (reference sequence). The CDR3 consists of 14 residues. Deletions cut 3 bases from V and 5 bases from J, with 13 bases between. CDR3 protein: CASSFRGGKYGYTF. Written as DNA, the CDR3 is TGTGCCAGCAGTTTTAGGGGTGGGAAGTATGGCTACACCTTC.

This chain links TRBV6-5 with TRBJ2-7; a possible D gene is TRBD2 (5 bases). The germline gives CDR1 MNHEY, CDR2 SVGAGI. Trimming took 4 bases from V and 6 from J, leaving 19 bases between them. The CDR3 length is 15 residues. CDR3 nucleotide sequence: TGTGCCAGCAGTTCCCCCGCGGGCGTACCTACCGAGCAGTACTTC. Translation: CASSSPAGVPTEQYF.

V is TRBV7-2 and J is TRBJ1-6, with D unresolved. V shed 5 bases and J shed 7 bases, with 9 bases lying between them. Germline V gives CDR1 SGHTA, CDR2 FQGNSA. This CDR3 contains 13 residues. The CDR3 sequence is CASSLGPNSPLHF. CDR3 bases: TGTGCCAGCAGCCTGGGCCCAAATTCACCCCTCCACTTT.

The V and J genes are TRBV30 and TRBJ2-3; TRBD1 matches at 7 bases. V lost 5 bases, J lost 6 bases, and 8 bases stayed unmatched. The CDR3 has 13 residues. CDR1 and CDR2 (germline): GTSNPN, SVGIG (reference sequence). This CDR3 reads CAWRQGGGDTQYF. The CDR3 nucleotides are TGTGCCTGGCGACAGGGTGGTGGGGATACGCAGTATTTT. Full variable domain (remainder filled in from reference TRBV30 and TRBJ2-3): SQTIHQWPATLVQPVGSPLSLECTVEGTSNPNLYWYRQAAGRGLQLLFYSVGIGQISSEVPQNLSASRPQDRQFILSSKKLLLSDSGFYLCAWRQGGGDTQYFGPGTRLTVL.

J is TRBJ2-1 and V is TRBV12-3 or TRBV12-4, with a possible D match to TRBD2 (6 bases). The V end lost 4 bases, the J end lost 15 bases, and 16 bases lay between the germline ends. The CDR3 extends over 12 amino acids. The CDR3 loop is CASSWGVSVGFF. DNA for the CDR3: TGTGCCAGCAGTTGGGGGGTCTCAGTGGGGTTCTTC.

This chain's CDR3 is CASSLLTSGRPNNEQFF. DNA of the CDR3: TGCGCCAGCAGCTTGCTGACTAGCGGGAGGCCCAACAATGAGCAGTTCTTC. The chain is built from TRBV5-1 and TRBJ2-1; TRBD2 matches at 13 bases. Losses at the gene ends were 1 base for V and 5 bases for J; bases not matched to a gene: 6. This CDR3 has 17 amino acids. CDR1 and CDR2 (germline): SGHRS, YFSETQ.

The chain employs TRBV11-2 and TRBJ2-5, with D tentatively TRBD2 (6 bases). Trimming pared 3 bases from V and 1 base from J, leaving 15 bases between. CDR3 length: 16 residues. Germline CDR1 is SGHAT and CDR2 is FQNNGV. Here the CDR3 DNA reads TGTGCCAGCAGCTTCGGTGGAGCGGGCGTCCAAGAGACCCAGTACTTC. This translates into CASSFGGAGVQETQYF.

The gene calls are TRBV5-1 and TRBJ2-5; D might be TRBD1 (6 bases). Trimming took off 4 bases at V and 2 bases at J, with 18 bases between the two ends. From germline, CDR1 is SGHRS and CDR2 YFSETQ. This CDR3 is 16 amino acids long. The CDR3 here is CASSPENRVGQETQYF. The DNA of the CDR3 is TGCGCCAGCAGCCCAGAAAACAGGGTTGGGCAAGAGACCCAGTACTTC.

The gene calls are TRBV11-2 and TRBJ1-2; tentatively, D is TRBD1 (6 bases). CDR3 length: 13 residues. Germline V gives CDR1 SGHAT, CDR2 FQNNGV. V was trimmed by 5 bases and J by 7 bases, leaving 14 bases between them. Written as DNA, the CDR3 is TGTGCCAGCAGCCCCAACAGGGATCGTGGCTACACCTTC. Its translation: CASSPNRDRGYTF.

The J gene is TRBJ1-3, the V gene TRBV28; 7 bases fit TRBD1. The CDR3 has 16 amino acids. V was clipped by 1 base and J by 4 bases; unmatched bases: 7. Germline lookup yields CDR1 MDHEN and CDR2 SYDVKM. The CDR3 region is CASSLFTGVDGNTIYF. The CDR3 DNA reads TGTGCCAGCAGTTTATTCACAGGGGTTGACGGAAACACCATATATTTT. Full variable domain (rest looked up from reference TRBV28 and TRBJ1-3): DVKVTQSSRYLVKRTGEKVFLECVQDMDHENMFWYRQDPGLGLRLIYFSYDVKMKEKGDIPEGYSVSREKKERFSLILESASTNQTSMYLCASSLFTGVDGNTIYFGEGSWLTVV.

This rearrangement joins TRBV5-1 to TRBJ2-1, with a possible D match to TRBD2 (5 bases). CDR3 length: 15 residues. Germline CDR1 SGHRS, CDR2 YFSETQ. Trimming pared 4 bases from V and 2 bases from J, leaving 13 bases between. CDR3 protein: CASSPEPGTYNEQFF. As DNA, the CDR3 is TGCGCCAGCAGCCCGGAGCCGGGAACCTACAATGAGCAGTTCTTC.

The chain has TRBV28 and TRBJ1-2, with TRBD1 identical over 7 bases. Germline loops: CDR1 MDHEN, CDR2 SYDVKM. The CDR3 runs 14 residues. V lost 6 bases, J lost 4 bases, and 8 bases stayed unmatched. The CDR3 region is CASREGAGGYGYTF. The CDR3 nucleotides read TGTGCCAGCAGAGAGGGGGCGGGGGGCTATGGCTACACCTTC.

In this sample, this clone turned up once. The genes are TRBV10-3 and TRBJ2-3, with 11 bases identical to TRBD2. Germline V gene sequence: CDR1 ENHRY, CDR2 SYGVKD. The CDR3 is made up of 15 amino acids. After removal of 5 bases from V and 2 bases from J, the junction contained 3 bases not matched to a gene. CDR3: CAISRLAGHTDTQYF. The CDR3 DNA sequence: TGTGCCATCAGTCGACTAGCGGGGCACACAGATACGCAGTATTTT.

Only one count was recorded for this clone. This chain uses TRBV27 with TRBJ2-3; D gene uncertain. The V end lost 4 bases, the J end lost 6 bases, and 8 bases lay between the germline ends. Germline CDR1 reads MNHEY; CDR2 reads SMNVEV (reference sequence). This CDR3 has 12 amino acids. CDR3 amino acids: CASSSLYDTQYF. For the CDR3, the DNA is TGTGCCAGCAGTTCCTTATATGATACGCAGTATTTT.

V gene TRBV7-9 combines with J gene TRBJ2-2, with 8 bases matching TRBD1. This CDR3 is 16 amino acids long. Unmatched junction bases numbered 10, after V lost 6 bases and J lost 4 bases. Germline CDR1 and CDR2: SEHNR and FQNEAQ (reference sequence). CDR3: CASRPLGQASTGELFF. The CDR3, as DNA: TGTGCCAGCAGACCATTGGGACAGGCTTCCACCGGGGAGCTGTTTTTT. The full variable domain, with the rest looked up from reference TRBV7-9 and TRBJ2-2, is DTGVSQNPRHKITKRGQNVTFRCDPISEHNRLYWYRQTLGQGPEFLTYFQNEAQLEKSRLLSDRFSAERPKGSFSTLEIQRTEQGDSAMYLCASRPLGQASTGELFFGEGSRLTVL.

This chain links TRBV28 with TRBJ2-7; 9 nucleotides line up with TRBD1. Germline V gene lookup returns CDR1 MDHEN and CDR2 SYDVKM. The J segment lost 4 bases and the V segment lost 6 bases, leaving 4 bases of the junction unmatched. The CDR3 is 13 amino acids. The CDR3 DNA reads TGTGCCAGCAGGACAGGGGGTTGGTACGAGCAGTACTTC. Amino acids: CASRTGGWYEQYF.

This chain links TRBV6-5 with TRBJ2-3; TRBD2 agrees at 7 bases. Trimming cost V 6 bases and J 3 bases; bases outside gene matches: 9. This CDR3 is built from 15 residues. The germline gives CDR1 MNHEY, CDR2 SVGAGI. The CDR3 sequence: CASRVSGLGTDTQYF. The CDR3, as DNA: TGTGCCAGCAGAGTTAGCGGGCTTGGGACAGATACGCAGTATTTT.

The V and J genes are TRBV11-2 and TRBJ2-7; possibly TRBD2 for D (6 bases). V shed 3 bases and J shed 7 bases, with 16 bases lying between them. The CDR3 covers 14 residues. Per germline, CDR1 SGHAT and CDR2 FQNNGV. CDR3 DNA: TGTGCCAGCAGCTTCCTGACTAGTCCCAGTGAGCAGTACTTC. This codes for CASSFLTSPSEQYF.

The chain couples TRBV3-1 (or the pseudogene TRBV3-2) to TRBJ1-1; TRBD1 might be the D (6 bases). This CDR3 is built from 13 residues. V was clipped by 4 bases and J by 3 bases, with 9 bases between them. Germline-derived CDR1 and CDR2 are LGHDT and YNNKEL (reference sequence). CDR3 bases: TGTGCCAGCAGCCGAACAGGGTACACTGAAGCTTTCTTT. Translating gives CASSRTGYTEAFF.

V is TRBV28 and J is TRBJ1-2; no clear D gene. Per the germline V gene, CDR1 is MDHEN and CDR2 is SYDVKM. The V end was cut by 2 bases, the J end by 6 bases, with 10 bases between. This CDR3 is built from 13 residues. In DNA, the CDR3 is TGTGCCAGCAGTTTAGACGAGCTAGATGGCTACACCTTC. It encodes CASSLDELDGYTF.

This clone was observed a handful of times. The chain uses TRBV28 and TRBJ1-3, with TRBD1 matching over 7 bases. The CDR3 loop spans 16 amino acids. CDR1 and CDR2 (germline): MDHEN, SYDVKM. Trimming at V came to 7 bases and at J to 1 base, leaving 10 bases not matched to a gene. The CDR3 protein is CASTETGAQSGNTIYF. CDR3 nucleotide sequence: TGTGCCAGCACCGAAACAGGGGCTCAGTCTGGAAACACCATATATTTT.

V and J are TRBV14 and TRBJ2-3; 9 bases match TRBD2. Germline CDR1 and CDR2: SGHDN and FVKESK. This CDR3 contains 17 residues. Losses at the gene ends were 1 base for V and 3 bases for J; bases not matched to a gene: 8. The CDR3 reads CASSQVGTSRGTDTQYF. In DNA, the CDR3 is TGTGCCAGCAGCCAAGTGGGGACTAGCCGGGGAACAGATACGCAGTATTTT.

V is TRBV5-6 and J is TRBJ2-5; 7 bases match TRBD1. The CDR3 length is 13 residues. V shed 6 bases, J shed 2 bases, and the junction held 4 bases outside the gene matches. Looked up from germline, CDR1 is SGHDT and CDR2 is YYEEEE. The CDR3 DNA follows: TGTGCCAGCATCAGACAGGGACAAGAGACCCAGTACTTC. Residues: CASIRQGQETQYF.

Comment on this clone: Other DNA sequences in this specimen translate into the identical CDR3. The chain uses TRBV18 and TRBJ1-1; D is unresolved. V was pared by 3 bases and J by 0 bases, with 5 bases between. The CDR3 loop spans 13 amino acids. CDR1 and CDR2 (germline): KGHSH, LQKENI. The CDR3 DNA reads TGTGCCAGCTCACCGTCGGTGAACACTGAAGCTTTCTTT. Translation: CASSPSVNTEAFF.

The rearrangement uses TRBV2 and TRBJ2-7, with 8 bases aligning to TRBD2. Looked up from germline, CDR1 is SNHLY and CDR2 is FYNNEI. CDR3 length: 14 amino acids. The V and J ends lost 7 bases and 6 bases, in that order; junction bases with no gene match: 11. The chain's CDR3 is CASKYGRREAEQYF. The DNA of the CDR3 is TGTGCCAGCAAATACGGTCGGCGGGAGGCCGAGCAGTACTTC.